Presented here are 27 T cell receptor beta chains from one specimen sequenced in a study of blood T cell repertoires in COVID-19. The assay was immunoSEQ multiplex PCR, and TCRdb's table has in-frame clones only and misses some. The sample comprises around 140,000 clones, about four fifths of which are singletons, and more than 1.5% rests with the top ten. The sample consisted of peripheral blood. The source is a human donor in a cohort sampled during active COVID-19.

The rearrangement uses TRBV3-1 (or the pseudogene TRBV3-2) and TRBJ2-1; 8 nucleotides align to TRBD2. The CDR3 has 16 amino acids. CDR1 and CDR2 (germline): LGHDT, YNNKEL (reference sequence). V lost 1 base and J lost 1; bases outside the gene matches: 3. CDR3 sequence (DNA): TGTGCCAGCAGCCAAGGGGGGACTAGATCCTACAATGAGCAGTTCTTC. Translating gives CASSQGGTRSYNEQFF.

This clone was observed a single time. The chain links TRBV3-1 (or the pseudogene TRBV3-2) to TRBJ2-7; the D gene is possibly TRBD1 (6 bases). CDR3 length: 14 amino acids. V was shortened by 2 bases and J by 6 bases, with 14 bases between the two germline ends. Germline assignment: CDR1 LGHDT and CDR2 YNNKEL (reference sequence). CDR3 coding DNA: TGTGCCAGCAGCCAATCAACAGGGATCGGCGAGCAGTACTTC. Its translation: CASSQSTGIGEQYF.

This clone occurred once. V gene TRBV27 combines with J gene TRBJ2-1, with D maybe TRBD2 (7 bases). The V end lost 4 bases, the J end lost 4 bases, and 14 bases lay between the germline ends. The CDR3 has 15 amino acids. Germline V gene data show CDR1 as MNHEY and CDR2 as SMNVEV (reference sequence). CDR3 sequence: CASSSRGARYNEQFF. The DNA for the CDR3 is TGTGCCAGCAGTTCCCGGGGGGCGCGATACAATGAGCAGTTCTTC.

The V and J genes are TRBV3-1 (or the pseudogene TRBV3-2) and TRBJ2-2; TRBD1 matches at 9 bases. Trimming cost V 1 base and J 5 bases; bases outside gene matches: 5. Germline assignment: CDR1 LGHDT and CDR2 YNNKEL (reference sequence). CDR3 length: 16 amino acids. In DNA form, the CDR3 reads TGTGCCAGCAGCCAAGTTGACAGGGGGAGGACCGGGGAGCTGTTTTTT. Its translation is CASSQVDRGRTGELFF.

The V gene is TRBV4-3, the J gene TRBJ2-1, with D perhaps TRBD2 (5 bases). The V gene lost 0 bases and the J gene lost 1 base, with 7 bases spanning the gap. The CDR3 has 15 residues. The germline CDR1 and CDR2 sequences are LGHNA and YSLEER. Here the CDR3 DNA reads TGCGCCAGCAGCCAAGATCGGGGATCCTACAATGAGCAGTTCTTC. Its translation: CASSQDRGSYNEQFF.

The V and J genes are TRBV18 and TRBJ2-7; 7 nucleotides align to TRBD1. CDR3 length: 13 amino acids. Germline V gene data show CDR1 as KGHSH and CDR2 as LQKENI. Germline trimming cut 1 base from V and 6 bases from J; bases unmatched to any gene: 3. The CDR3 region is CASSPQQGSEQYF. The CDR3 DNA reads as TGTGCCAGCTCACCACAACAGGGGAGCGAGCAGTACTTC.

The V and J genes are TRBV18 and TRBJ1-4, with 7 nucleotides matching TRBD1. The CDR3 has 20 amino acids. Germline values: CDR1 KGHSH, CDR2 LQKENI. J gave up 0 bases and V 4 bases, and 17 bases lay outside the gene matches. The CDR3 protein is CASSLQFLSTGEATNEKLFF. The DNA for the CDR3 is TGTGCCAGCTCACTACAATTCTTAAGTACAGGGGAAGCAACTAATGAAAAACTGTTTTTT.

In this sample, this clone turned up a few times. V usage is TRBV5-1 and J usage is TRBJ2-1; 12 bases are shared with TRBD2. The trim removed 3 bases at V and 4 bases at J, leaving 2 bases unmatched. CDR3 length: 15 amino acids. CDR1 and CDR2 (germline): SGHRS, YFSETQ. CDR3 sequence (DNA): TGCGCCAGCAGCTATACTAGCGGGAGGTACAATGAGCAGTTCTTC. It yields the protein CASSYTSGRYNEQFF.

The chain couples TRBV9 to TRBJ1-1; 7 bases align to TRBD1. V lost 2 bases and J lost 2; bases outside the gene matches: 6. Germline loops: CDR1 SGDLS, CDR2 YYNGEE. The CDR3 sequence is 15 residues long. This chain's CDR3 is CASSVTGQQNTEAFF. The CDR3 DNA reads TGTGCCAGCAGCGTTACGGGACAGCAAAACACTGAAGCTTTCTTT. Drawing the rest from reference TRBV9 and TRBJ1-1, the complete variable domain is DSGVTQTPKHLITATGQRVTLRCSPRSGDLSVYWYQQSLDQGLQFLIQYYNGEERAKGNILERFSAQQFPDLHSELNLSSLELGDSALYFCASSVTGQQNTEAFFGQGTRLTVV.

This chain joins TRBV29-1 and TRBJ1-2; 12 positions agree with TRBD1. With V trimmed by 5 bases and J by 4 bases, 5 bases remained unmatched. This CDR3 has 14 residues. Germline V gene data show CDR1 as SQVTM and CDR2 as ANQGSEA. The CDR3 spells CSVFGTGGFYGYTF. For the CDR3, the DNA is TGCAGCGTTTTCGGGACAGGGGGCTTCTATGGCTACACCTTC.

The chain carries TRBV11-2 and TRBJ2-6, with unresolved D. V dropped 2 bases and J dropped 2 bases, with 7 bases sitting between them. CDR1 and CDR2 from the germline V gene are SGHAT and FQNNGV. The CDR3 sequence is 15 residues long. The CDR3: CASSLLRAGANVLTF. As DNA, the CDR3 is TGTGCCAGCAGCTTACTCCGGGCTGGGGCCAACGTCCTGACTTTC.

The V gene is TRBV2, the J gene TRBJ2-2; TRBD1 matches at 8 bases. Trimming removed 6 bases from V and 4 bases from J; junction bases left unmatched: 4. Germline values: CDR1 SNHLY, CDR2 FYNNEI. CDR3 size: 14 residues. CDR3 region: CASRTGGFTGELFF. The CDR3 DNA sequence: TGTGCCAGCAGAACAGGGGGTTTCACCGGGGAGCTGTTTTTT.

The genes are TRBV18 and TRBJ2-3; 8 positions match TRBD2. J was trimmed by 6 bases and V by 2 bases; bases with no gene match: 7. Per germline, CDR1 KGHSH and CDR2 LQKENI. This CDR3 has 15 amino acids. For the CDR3, the DNA is TGTGCCAGCTCACCAAGGACTAGCTCTGCGGATACGCAGTATTTT. Its translation is CASSPRTSSADTQYF.

The J gene is TRBJ2-7, the V gene TRBV19, with 8 bases lining up with TRBD1. The V segment lost 4 bases and the J segment 0 bases; nucleotides outside the gene matches: 5. CDR1 and CDR2 from the germline V gene are LNHDA and SQIVND (reference sequence). The CDR3 runs 15 residues. CDR3 region: CASSTGQDFSYEQYF. The CDR3 DNA is TGTGCCAGTAGTACGGGACAGGATTTCTCCTACGAGCAGTACTTC.

The sample holds a few counts of this clone. V usage is TRBV9 and J usage is TRBJ2-2, with D possibly TRBD1 on 7 matching bases. V gave up 2 bases and J gave up 5 bases, with 16 bases separating them. CDR1 is SGDLS and CDR2 is YYNGEE in the germline V gene. The CDR3 runs 16 residues. DNA for the CDR3: TGTGCCAGCAGCGTGGACCCCCAGGGGGGAACCGGGGAGCTGTTTTTT. This encodes CASSVDPQGGTGELFF.

The rearrangement links TRBV28 to TRBJ2-5; 9 nucleotides line up with TRBD1. The CDR3 has 13 amino acids. J lost 5 bases, V lost 5 bases, and 3 bases had no gene match. CDR1 and CDR2 (germline): MDHEN, SYDVKM. Here the CDR3 DNA reads TGTGCCAGCAGTCGAGACAGGGGGGAGACCCAGTACTTC. It yields the protein CASSRDRGETQYF.

This sequence joins TRBV5-4 and TRBJ2-2; 10 bases match TRBD2. Per germline, CDR1 SGHNT and CDR2 YYREEE (reference sequence). CDR3 length: 16 residues. V lost 4 bases and J lost 7; bases outside the gene matches: 10. CDR3 in DNA: TGTGCCAGCAGCCCCTTGCTAGCGGGAGCGGGCGGGGAGCTGTTTTTT. Protein: CASSPLLAGAGGELFF.

The chain uses TRBV29-1 and TRBJ1-5; D is perhaps TRBD1 (6 bases). Germline CDR1 reads SQVTM; CDR2 reads ANQGSEA. The CDR3 runs to 13 residues. Trimming left V 8 bases short and J 6 bases short, with 17 bases between. This CDR3 reads CSILQGEAQPQHF. The CDR3 bases are TGCAGCATCCTACAGGGTGAAGCTCAGCCCCAGCATTTT.

This rearrangement joins TRBV7-8 to TRBJ1-5; TRBD1 matches at 8 bases. The germline V gene has CDR1 SGHVS and CDR2 FQNEAQ. This CDR3 spans 14 amino acids. V shed 6 bases and J 6 bases; nucleotides not matched to a gene: 7. The CDR3 sequence: CASSLDRGGQPQHF. The CDR3 DNA sequence: TGTGCCAGCAGTCTTGACAGGGGCGGTCAGCCCCAGCATTTT. Using reference TRBV7-8 and TRBJ1-5 for the parts outside the CDR3, the full variable domain is GAGVSQSPRYKVAKRGQDVALRCDPISGHVSLFWYQQALGQGPEFLTYFQNEAQLDKSGLPSDRFFAERPEGSVSTLKIQRTQQEDSAVYLCASSLDRGGQPQHFGDGTRLSIL.

The J gene is TRBJ1-6, the V gene TRBV19; 7 bases agree with TRBD1. Germline loops: CDR1 LNHDA, CDR2 SQIVND (reference sequence). V shed 4 bases, J shed 9 bases, and the junction held 6 bases outside the gene matches. The CDR3 covers 14 residues. The CDR3: CASSTTGEGSPLHF. CDR3 coding DNA: TGTGCCAGTAGTACCACAGGGGAAGGTTCACCCCTCCACTTT.

The chain carries TRBV7-9 and TRBJ2-1; TRBD2 is a possible D gene (6 bases). Germline CDR1 SEHNR, CDR2 FQNEAQ (reference sequence). This CDR3 contains 13 residues. V was trimmed by 4 bases and J by 10 bases, leaving 14 bases between them. CDR3 in DNA: TGTGCCAGCAGCTCTCTGACTAGGTTGGAGCAGTTCTTC. Translating gives CASSSLTRLEQFF.

The chain is built from TRBV18 and TRBJ1-1, with 7 bases fitting TRBD1. The V and J ends lost 2 bases and 1 base, in that order; junction bases with no gene match: 10. The CDR3 is 17 amino acids. Per the germline V gene, CDR1 is KGHSH and CDR2 is LQKENI. This CDR3 reads CASSPEVGGVGNTEAFF. The CDR3 DNA sequence: TGTGCCAGCTCACCAGAAGTAGGGGGCGTGGGGAACACTGAAGCTTTCTTT. Using reference TRBV18 and TRBJ1-1 for the parts outside the CDR3, the full variable domain is NAGVMQNPRHLVRRRGQEARLRCSPMKGHSHVYWYRQLPEEGLKFMVYLQKENIIDESGMPKERFSAEFPKEGPSILRIQQVVRGDSAAYFCASSPEVGGVGNTEAFFGQGTRLTVV.

The V and J genes are TRBV29-1 and TRBJ2-1; D is uncertain. CDR3 length: 14 residues. Germline V gene data show CDR1 as SQVTM and CDR2 as ANQGSEA. Trimming stripped 3 bases from V and 6 bases from J, with 15 bases between. In nucleotides, the CDR3 is TGCAGCGTTGACCAGCTTGGGCAAGCCAATGAGCAGTTCTTC. It translates to CSVDQLGQANEQFF.

J is TRBJ1-2 and V is TRBV12-3 or TRBV12-4; 7 bases agree with TRBD1. There are 13 residues in the CDR3. V shed 2 bases, J shed 4 bases, and the junction held 1 base outside the gene matches. The CDR3 sequence: CASSLQGVYGYTF. DNA for the CDR3: TGTGCCAGCAGTTTACAGGGGGTCTATGGCTACACCTTC.

The chain employs TRBV5-1 and TRBJ2-1; 8 bases align to TRBD1. V trimming: 1 base; J trimming: 0 bases; junction bases outside the gene matches: 9. CDR3 length: 18 amino acids. Germline V gene sequence: CDR1 SGHRS, CDR2 YFSETQ. The CDR3 sequence is CASSLSGGTGSSYNEQFF. In DNA form, the CDR3 reads TGCGCCAGCAGCTTGTCCGGTGGGACAGGTAGCTCCTACAATGAGCAGTTCTTC.

This chain links TRBV18 with TRBJ2-7; TRBD2 aligns across 7 bases. CDR3 length equals 18 residues. CDR1 and CDR2 from the germline V gene are KGHSH and LQKENI. Unmatched junction bases numbered 20, after V lost 3 bases and J lost 6 bases. CDR3 region: CASSPGTAGVLPRGEQYF. As DNA, the CDR3 is TGTGCCAGCTCACCCGGGACGGCGGGGGTCTTACCGAGGGGCGAGCAGTACTTC.

The rearrangement joins TRBV5-4 to TRBJ2-7, with TRBD2 matching over 10 bases. In germline, CDR1 is SGHNT, CDR2 YYREEE (reference sequence). This CDR3 contains 15 residues. The V gene end was trimmed by 4 bases and the J gene end by 3 bases; junction bases not matched to a gene: 7. CDR3: CASSRPGTSVYEQYF. CDR3 nucleotides: TGTGCCAGCAGCCGACCCGGGACTAGCGTCTACGAGCAGTACTTC. Filled out from reference TRBV5-4 and TRBJ2-7, the complete variable domain reads ETGVTQSPTHLIKTRGQQVTLRCSSQSGHNTVSWYQQALGQGPQFIFQYYREEENGRGNFPPRFSGLQFPNYSSELNVNALELDDSALYLCASSRPGTSVYEQYFGPGTRLTVT.